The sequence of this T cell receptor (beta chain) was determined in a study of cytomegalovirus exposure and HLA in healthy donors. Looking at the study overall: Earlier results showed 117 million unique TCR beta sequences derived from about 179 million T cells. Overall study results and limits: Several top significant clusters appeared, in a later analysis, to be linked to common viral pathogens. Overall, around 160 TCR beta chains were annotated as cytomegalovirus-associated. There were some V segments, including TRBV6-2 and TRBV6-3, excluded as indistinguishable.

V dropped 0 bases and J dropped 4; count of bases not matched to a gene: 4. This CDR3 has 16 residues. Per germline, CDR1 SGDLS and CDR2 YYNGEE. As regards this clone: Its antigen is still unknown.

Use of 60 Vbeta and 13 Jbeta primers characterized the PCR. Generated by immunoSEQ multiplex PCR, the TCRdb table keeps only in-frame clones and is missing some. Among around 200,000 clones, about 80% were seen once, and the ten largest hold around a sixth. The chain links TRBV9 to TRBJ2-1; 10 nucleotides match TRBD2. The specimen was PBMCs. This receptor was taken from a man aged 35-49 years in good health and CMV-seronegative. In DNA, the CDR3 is TGTGCCAGCAGCGTAGACCAGCGGGAGGGGTACAATGAGCAGTTCTTC. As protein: CASSVDQREGYNEQFF.